The rows below give T cell receptor beta chains drawn from one sample of a study of OX40 agonist ivuxolimab in advanced cancers. The table came from immunoSEQ multiplex PCR; TCRdb's copy has only in-frame clones and leaves some out. This table holds about 69,000 clones, 80% to 85% found once. This specimen was CD4+ or CD8+ T cells sorted from blood, taken in a trial of the OX40 agonist ivuxolimab. The receptors stem from an adult with an advanced solid tumor such as melanoma, head and neck, liver or kidney cancer. Each CDR3 is given with its conserved first and last residue. A D gene is named only where the DNA matches it firmly. Not every row has a clone size; where given, it reads once, few, many or a size class.

j_gene: TRBJ2-3; v_gene: TRBV9; d_gene: TRBD1; abundance: -; CDR3aa: CASSTRGQGISTDTQYF; CDR3nt: TGTGCCAGCAGCACCCGAGGACAGGGGATAAGCACAGATACGCAGTATTTT
j_gene: TRBJ2-1; v_gene: TRBV19; d_gene: -; abundance: once; CDR3aa: CASSLGVPSYNEQFF; CDR3nt: TGTGCCAGCAGTCTAGGGGTTCCGTCCTACAATGAGCAGTTCTTC
j_gene: TRBJ2-7; v_gene: TRBV5-1; d_gene: -; abundance: few; CDR3aa: CASSLQGTYEQYF; CDR3nt: TGCGCCAGCAGCTTGCAGGGGACCTACGAGCAGTACTTC
j_gene: TRBJ2-3; v_gene: TRBV9; d_gene: TRBD2; abundance: once; CDR3aa: CASSELAGGTDTQYF; CDR3nt: TGTGCCAGCAGCGAGCTAGCGGGAGGGACAGATACGCAGTATTTT
j_gene: TRBJ1-1; v_gene: TRBV6-1; d_gene: TRBD1; abundance: -; CDR3aa: CASSANTGGTEAFF; CDR3nt: TGTGCCAGCAGTGCCAATACAGGGGGCACTGAAGCTTTCTTT
j_gene: TRBJ2-5; v_gene: TRBV5-4; d_gene: TRBD1; abundance: -; CDR3aa: CASRDGQGGPQYF; CDR3nt: TGTGCCAGCAGGGATGGACAGGGGGGCCCCCAGTACTTC
j_gene: TRBJ1-2; v_gene: TRBV28; d_gene: TRBD1; abundance: -; CDR3aa: CASDPTGEDYGYTF; CDR3nt: TGTGCCAGCGACCCGACAGGGGAGGACTATGGCTACACCTTC
j_gene: TRBJ1-3; v_gene: TRBV19; d_gene: TRBD1; abundance: -; CDR3aa: CASGGQFETGNTIYF; CDR3nt: TGTGCCAGTGGGGGACAGTTTGAAACGGGAAACACCATATATTTT
j_gene: TRBJ2-2; v_gene: TRBV5-4; d_gene: -; abundance: -; CDR3aa: CASSQDQSNTGELFF; CDR3nt: TGTGCCAGCAGCCAGGACCAATCGAACACCGGGGAGCTGTTTTTT
j_gene: TRBJ2-7; v_gene: TRBV18; d_gene: -; abundance: -; CDR3aa: CASSPLPGQRHYEQYF; CDR3nt: TGTGCCAGCTCACCCCTACCGGGACAAAGACACTACGAGCAGTACTTC
j_gene: TRBJ2-1; v_gene: TRBV18; d_gene: TRBD2; abundance: once; CDR3aa: CASSRQAGEISNEQFF; CDR3nt: TGTGCCAGCTCACGGCAAGCGGGAGAAATTAGTAATGAGCAGTTCTTC
j_gene: TRBJ1-2; v_gene: TRBV5-4; d_gene: -; abundance: -; CDR3aa: CASSSRTGNYGYTF; CDR3nt: TGTGCCAGCAGCTCCCGGACGGGCAACTATGGCTACACCTTC
j_gene: TRBJ2-6; v_gene: TRBV30; d_gene: -; abundance: -; CDR3aa: CAWSVMLTGELTF; CDR3nt: TGTGCCTGGAGTGTAATGTTAACAGGAGAATTGACTTTC
j_gene: TRBJ2-5; v_gene: TRBV18; d_gene: -; abundance: -; CDR3aa: CASSPNGGDQETQYF; CDR3nt: TGTGCCAGCTCACCAAACGGTGGGGACCAAGAGACCCAGTACTTC
j_gene: TRBJ2-7; v_gene: TRBV7-9; d_gene: -; abundance: -; CDR3aa: CASSLDGHEQYF; CDR3nt: TGTGCCAGCAGCTTAGACGGCCACGAGCAGTACTTC
j_gene: TRBJ1-4; v_gene: TRBV7-2; d_gene: TRBD1; abundance: -; CDR3aa: CASSPGQGWEKLFF; CDR3nt: TGTGCCAGCAGCCCAGGACAGGGATGGGAAAAACTGTTTTTT
j_gene: TRBJ2-6; v_gene: TRBV2; d_gene: -; abundance: -; CDR3aa: CASSFRSRDGANVLTF; CDR3nt: TGTGCCAGCAGTTTTCGGTCACGGGACGGGGCCAACGTCCTGACTTTC
j_gene: TRBJ2-7; v_gene: TRBV11-3; d_gene: -; abundance: -; CDR3aa: CASSLDRLEYEQYF; CDR3nt: TGTGCCAGCAGCTTAGACAGGTTAGAGTACGAGCAGTACTTC
j_gene: TRBJ2-7; v_gene: TRBV5-1; d_gene: TRBD1; abundance: -; CDR3aa: CASEGQGGIGEQYF; CDR3nt: TGCGCCAGTGAGGGACAGGGGGGCATTGGCGAGCAGTACTTC
j_gene: TRBJ2-1; v_gene: TRBV5-1; d_gene: TRBD2; abundance: once; CDR3aa: CASSPPVSGRYSGEQFF; CDR3nt: TGCGCCAGCAGCCCCCCCGTTAGCGGGAGGTACTCGGGTGAGCAGTTCTTC
j_gene: TRBJ1-6; v_gene: TRBV7-2; d_gene: -; abundance: -; CDR3aa: CASRRSGGTYNSPLHF; CDR3nt: TGTGCCAGCAGGAGAAGTGGGGGGACCTATAATTCACCCCTCCACTTT
j_gene: TRBJ2-5; v_gene: TRBV4-1; d_gene: TRBD2; abundance: -; CDR3aa: CASSPPGLAGGIETQYF; CDR3nt: TGCGCCAGCAGCCCCCCGGGACTAGCGGGGGGGATAGAGACCCAGTACTTC
j_gene: TRBJ2-5; v_gene: TRBV4-3; d_gene: -; abundance: -; CDR3aa: CASSQARGSSETQYF; CDR3nt: TGCGCCAGCAGCCAAGCTCGCGGGTCCTCGGAGACCCAGTACTTC
j_gene: TRBJ1-1; v_gene: TRBV6-1; d_gene: -; abundance: -; CDR3aa: CASSERGRSVIAFF; CDR3nt: TGTGCCAGCAGTGAACGAGGGCGGTCGGTGATAGCTTTCTTT
j_gene: TRBJ1-1; v_gene: TRBV7-2; d_gene: -; abundance: -; CDR3aa: CASSLGWGNTEAFF; CDR3nt: TGTGCCAGCAGCTTAGGTTGGGGGAACACTGAAGCTTTCTTT
j_gene: TRBJ1-2; v_gene: TRBV6-5; d_gene: -; abundance: -; CDR3aa: CASTYLAGGIYGYTF; CDR3nt: TGTGCCAGCACCTACCTGGCGGGCGGTATTTATGGCTACACCTTC
j_gene: TRBJ1-3; v_gene: TRBV10-3; d_gene: TRBD1; abundance: once; CDR3aa: CAIRGTGTENSGNTIYF; CDR3nt: TGTGCCATCAGAGGCACCGGGACAGAAAATTCTGGAAACACCATATATTTT
j_gene: TRBJ2-2; v_gene: TRBV19; d_gene: -; abundance: -; CDR3aa: CASSYDSNTGELFF; CDR3nt: TGTGCCAGTAGCTATGACTCCAACACCGGGGAGCTGTTTTTT
j_gene: TRBJ2-5; v_gene: TRBV18; d_gene: -; abundance: -; CDR3aa: CASSREGRETQYF; CDR3nt: TGTGCCAGCTCACGGGAAGGGCGAGAGACCCAGTACTTC
j_gene: TRBJ2-3; v_gene: TRBV5-6; d_gene: -; abundance: -; CDR3aa: CASSDRDRADF; CDR3nt: TGTGCCAGCAGCGACCGGGACCGCGCGGATTTT
j_gene: TRBJ2-3; v_gene: TRBV4-1; d_gene: TRBD2; abundance: few; CDR3aa: CASSLLRTSGGADTQYF; CDR3nt: TGCGCCAGCAGCCTACTCCGGACTAGCGGGGGGGCAGATACGCAGTATTTT
j_gene: TRBJ1-6; v_gene: TRBV7-8; d_gene: TRBD1; abundance: few; CDR3aa: CASSPLPTGAYNSPLHF; CDR3nt: TGTGCCAGCAGCCCACTCCCGACAGGGGCATATAATTCACCCCTCCACTTT
j_gene: TRBJ1-1; v_gene: TRBV21-1; d_gene: -; abundance: once; CDR3aa: CASRKQALNTEAFF; CDR3nt: TGTGCCAGCAGGAAACAGGCGTTGAACACTGAAGCTTTCTTT
j_gene: TRBJ2-7; v_gene: TRBV28; d_gene: -; abundance: -; CDR3aa: CASSLSAGGGYEQYF; CDR3nt: TGTGCCAGCAGTTTATCCGCAGGGGGGGGATACGAGCAGTACTTC
j_gene: TRBJ2-1; v_gene: TRBV7-9; d_gene: -; abundance: -; CDR3aa: CASSLGGGYLYNEQFF; CDR3nt: TGTGCCAGCAGCTTAGGAGGCGGCTATCTTTACAATGAGCAGTTCTTC
j_gene: TRBJ1-1; v_gene: TRBV30; d_gene: -; abundance: -; CDR3aa: CASYRVTEAFF; CDR3nt: TGTGCCTCCTACAGGGTCACTGAAGCTTTCTTT
j_gene: TRBJ2-7; v_gene: TRBV2; d_gene: TRBD1; abundance: few; CDR3aa: CASSGGTGDGEQYF; CDR3nt: TGTGCCAGCAGTGGGGGGACAGGGGATGGAGAGCAGTACTTC
j_gene: TRBJ1-2; v_gene: TRBV29-1; d_gene: TRBD1; abundance: -; CDR3aa: CSVGTGNRGGYTF; CDR3nt: TGCAGCGTTGGGACAGGGAACAGAGGCGGCTACACCTTC
j_gene: TRBJ1-1; v_gene: TRBV5-5; d_gene: TRBD1; abundance: -; CDR3aa: CASSSDRAAEAFF; CDR3nt: TGTGCCAGCAGCTCGGACAGGGCTGCTGAAGCTTTCTTT
j_gene: TRBJ1-2; v_gene: TRBV19; d_gene: -; abundance: -; CDR3aa: CASSIDKGTGYTF; CDR3nt: TGTGCCAGTAGTATAGATAAAGGGACTGGCTACACCTTC
j_gene: TRBJ2-7; v_gene: TRBV5-8; d_gene: TRBD1; abundance: -; CDR3aa: CASSLTGGRQYF; CDR3nt: TGTGCCAGCAGCCTGACAGGGGGTCGGCAGTACTTC
j_gene: TRBJ1-1; v_gene: TRBV28; d_gene: TRBD1; abundance: -; CDR3aa: CASRLGDSNTEAFF; CDR3nt: TGTGCCAGCAGGCTGGGGGACAGTAACACTGAAGCTTTCTTT
j_gene: TRBJ2-7; v_gene: TRBV28; d_gene: TRBD1; abundance: once; CDR3aa: CASTSGQGPYEQYF; CDR3nt: TGTGCCAGCACTTCGGGACAGGGCCCCTACGAGCAGTACTTC
j_gene: TRBJ1-2; v_gene: TRBV5-1; d_gene: TRBD1; abundance: -; CDR3aa: CASSQIQGSDGYTF; CDR3nt: TGCGCCAGCAGCCAGATACAGGGGAGTGATGGCTACACCTTC
j_gene: TRBJ1-3; v_gene: TRBV5-6; d_gene: -; abundance: -; CDR3aa: CASSLMLGDSGNTIYF; CDR3nt: TGTGCCAGCAGCTTGATGTTAGGAGACTCTGGAAACACCATATATTTT
j_gene: TRBJ1-6; v_gene: TRBV5-6; d_gene: -; abundance: -; CDR3aa: CASSLTGRNSPLHF; CDR3nt: TGTGCCAGCAGCTTGACAGGGAGAAATTCACCCCTCCACTTT
j_gene: TRBJ1-6; v_gene: TRBV30; d_gene: -; abundance: -; CDR3aa: CAWSVRPGPNSPLHF; CDR3nt: TGTGCCTGGAGTGTACGTCCAGGGCCCAATTCACCCCTCCACTTT
j_gene: TRBJ2-7; v_gene: TRBV5-6; d_gene: -; abundance: once; CDR3aa: CASSLAGSLSYEQYF; CDR3nt: TGTGCCAGCAGCTTAGCAGGCTCCTTATCCTACGAGCAGTACTTC
j_gene: TRBJ2-1; v_gene: TRBV2; d_gene: -; abundance: once; CDR3aa: CASGSGNEQFF; CDR3nt: TGTGCCAGTGGAAGCGGCAATGAGCAGTTCTTC
j_gene: TRBJ1-2; v_gene: TRBV2; d_gene: TRBD1; abundance: few; CDR3aa: CASSERDSLYYGYTF; CDR3nt: TGTGCCAGCAGTGAACGGGACAGCCTATACTATGGCTACACCTTC
j_gene: TRBJ1-2; v_gene: TRBV29-1; d_gene: TRBD1; abundance: -; CDR3aa: CSVDRDRESYTF; CDR3nt: TGCAGCGTTGATAGAGACAGGGAGAGCTACACCTTC
j_gene: TRBJ1-2; v_gene: TRBV2; d_gene: -; abundance: -; CDR3aa: CASSGTANYGYTF; CDR3nt: TGTGCCAGCAGTGGGACAGCTAACTATGGCTACACCTTC
j_gene: TRBJ1-5; v_gene: TRBV19; d_gene: -; abundance: -; CDR3aa: CASSIPPGRGNQPQHF; CDR3nt: TGTGCCAGTAGTATTCCCCCCGGGCGGGGCAATCAGCCCCAGCATTTT
j_gene: TRBJ2-5; v_gene: TRBV29-1; d_gene: TRBD1; abundance: -; CDR3aa: CSVDRADETQYF; CDR3nt: TGCAGCGTGGACAGGGCGGATGAGACCCAGTACTTC